The sequence of this T cell receptor (beta chain) was determined in a study of blood T cells in healthy people across ages. Study outcomes and limitations: It was the long-lived donors that had more naive CD4+ cells and higher diversity than aged donors.

As to this clonotype: Antigen specificity is unknown.

Primers used in a second PCR of about 7 to 11 cycles were a sample-barcoded 5' primer and a J-beta primer mix. Each of the cDNA molecules was tagged by a template-switch adaptor with 12 random nucleotides. TCRdb independently ran MiXCR on the 5' RACE reads; one entry per CDR3 protein. The sample has approximately 1.5 million distinct CDR3 sequences, about 42% seen once. The sequenced material came from blood. The sequence derives from a woman aged 18-29 years in good health.

The CDR3 nucleotides read TGTGCCAGCAGCTTCGGGACTAGCATCTATGAGCAGTTCTTC. This sequence encodes CASSFGTSIYEQFF. V gene TRBV7-9 combines with J gene TRBJ2-1, with 9 bases that match TRBD2. Germline values: CDR1 SEHNR, CDR2 FQNEAQ (reference sequence). The CDR3 runs 14 residues. V shed 3 bases, J shed 8 bases, and the junction held 5 bases outside the gene matches. Full variable domain (outside the CDR3, taken from reference TRBV7-9 and TRBJ2-1): DTGVSQNPRHKITKRGQNVTFRCDPISEHNRLYWYRQTLGQGPEFLTYFQNEAQLEKSRLLSDRFSAERPKGSFSTLEIQRTEQGDSAMYLCASSFGTSIYEQFFGPGTRLTVL.